This T cell receptor beta chain appears in the sequencing data of a study of neurological immune-mediated disorders (dated by TCRdb to the late 2010s). As for the study more broadly: Peripheral blood TCR-beta repertoires from HTLV-I-associated myelopathy (HAM/TSP) patients, multiple sclerosis patients and healthy controls were compared by UMI-based sequencing. Longitudinal samples, technical triplicates and paired sorted CD4+ and CD8+ T-cell subsets, alongside PBMC samples, were included among the approximately 100 TCR-beta libraries. Longitudinal HAM/TSP donors and healthy donors each had 3 time-points at intervals of about 3-45 months. The cohort included 68 subjects: about 15 with HAM/TSP, some 35 with multiple sclerosis, and approximately 20 healthy controls. Here is what the overall study found, with its caveats: Expanded clones from different subjects shared no identical CDR3 amino acid sequences, which suggests that TCR-beta repertoires were private in all groups. TCR clonal expansion was highest in HAM/TSP patients and lowest in MS patients, with MS patients falling below even healthy controls.

To synthesize cDNA, template-switch 5'RACE was performed with a primer carrying a 10-nucleotide random unique molecular identifier so that each TCR transcript was tagged. Every sequencing run covered 15-18 subjects and yielded more than 170 million TCR-beta sequences. Total RNA was extracted with the RNeasy kit. Using the KAPA Real-time Library Amplification kit, TCR-beta VDJ regions were amplified with primers for the TCR constant region and the 5'RACE anchor. Sample indexes and Illumina adaptors were added in a first PCR, after which library yield was increased in a second PCR. After Ampure bead purification, the TCR product of roughly 650 bp was size-selected on a 2% E-gel SizeSelection system. Before pooling, libraries had their quality checked on a Bioanalyzer, their concentration measured with Qubit, and their quantity determined with the Kapa Library Quantification kit. An Illumina HiSeq 2500 was used to sequence the libraries paired-end at 2 x 150 bp. To increase sequence diversity, about 24-32% phiX was spiked into each library pool. The source study handled its data this way. Quality-filtered reads were processed with the UMI-based MiGEC pipeline, which removed over 90% of raw TCR sequences during error correction. IMGT germline references were used for alignment of VDJ genes, and clonotypes were defined by a unique CDR3 amino acid sequence together with V-J genes. Clonal expansion, Shannon diversity, and CDR3 relatedness (CalcPairwiseDistances, ClusterSamples) were evaluated with VDJtools, and phylogenetic trees were built with CLCbio workbench. Clones with at least 8 unique UMIs were defined as expanded, with this threshold being based on coefficient-of-variation modelling across technical triplicates. The public reads were run again by TCRdb, first through fastp at Q25 and then through MiXCR, and only productive beta chains were kept. All rows with the same CDR3 protein become a single entry with the most common DNA and genes. The V and J calls reflect TCRdb's pipeline rather than the authors' work. The sample has some 54,000 distinct CDR3 sequences on record, approximately 12% of them singletons. The ten largest make up approximately 7% of the sample.

The germline V end is reduced by 5 bases and the J end by 5 bases; junction bases left unmatched: 6. The CDR3, from cysteine to phenylalanine, totals 15 residues. Left in the record is the CDR3 DNA by itself, 45 bases read in frame from the first base. At least ten counts were recorded for this clonotype. The antigen it recognizes is unknown. Base qualities are not provided; no much larger clone lies one nucleotide away. According to the study, the label for this sample's time point signals: longitudinal time-point 1 (baseline). For unsorted PBMC libraries, 2 million PBMCs were used after storage in RNAlater at -80 degrees C until RNA extraction. Peripheral blood underwent Ficoll-Hypaque density gradient centrifugation to isolate PBMCs, which were then cryopreserved in liquid nitrogen.

The sequence was obtained from a male donor with HTLV-1-associated myelopathy (HAM/TSP). The chain couples TRBV12-3 or TRBV12-4 to TRBJ2-5; TRBD2 matches 12 bases in the middle. The sequencing input was PBMCs. The sequenced DNA is TGTGCCAGCAGTCCTAGCGGGGGGGCGTGGGAGACCCAGTACTTC. This encodes CASSPSGGAWETQYF.